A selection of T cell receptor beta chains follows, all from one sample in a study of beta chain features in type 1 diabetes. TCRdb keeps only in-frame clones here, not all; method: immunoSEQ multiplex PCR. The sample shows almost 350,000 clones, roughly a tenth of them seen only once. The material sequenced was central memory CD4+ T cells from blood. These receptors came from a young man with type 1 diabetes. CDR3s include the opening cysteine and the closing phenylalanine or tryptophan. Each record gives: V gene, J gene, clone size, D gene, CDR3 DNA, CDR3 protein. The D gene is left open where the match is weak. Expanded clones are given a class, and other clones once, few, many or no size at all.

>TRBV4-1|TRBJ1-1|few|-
TGCGCCAGCAGCCACGCCCCCCGGGATCGGGCCACTGAAGCTTTCTTT
CASSHAPRDRATEAFF
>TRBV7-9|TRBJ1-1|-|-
TGTGCCAGCAGATCGGGGGGATTCATGAACACTGAAGCTTTCTTT
CASRSGGFMNTEAFF
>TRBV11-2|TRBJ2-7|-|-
TGTGCCAGCAGCTTAGCCGGGTCCTCCTACGAGCAGTACTTC
CASSLAGSSYEQYF
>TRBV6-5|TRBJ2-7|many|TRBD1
TGTGCCAGCAGTTATCAACAGGGGCTGGTCGGGGAGCAGTACTTC
CASSYQQGLVGEQYF
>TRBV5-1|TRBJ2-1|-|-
TGCGCCAGCAGCTTGGGGGACCGGGGGTACACCTACAATGAGCAGTTCTTC
CASSLGDRGYTYNEQFF
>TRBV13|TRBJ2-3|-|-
TGTGCCAGCAGCTTAGAGGATACGCAGTATTTT
CASSLEDTQYF
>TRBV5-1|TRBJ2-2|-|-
TGCGCCAGCAGCTTCCGGGTCAACATTAACACCGGGGAGCTGTTTTTT
CASSFRVNINTGELFF
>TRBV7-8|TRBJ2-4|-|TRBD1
TGTGCCAGCAGCTTAGGGACAGGGATAGCCAAAAACATTCAGTACTTC
CASSLGTGIAKNIQYF
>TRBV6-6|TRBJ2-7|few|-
TGTGCCAGCAGTTACTCGACGATTAAGGGGTACGAGCAGTACTTC
CASSYSTIKGYEQYF
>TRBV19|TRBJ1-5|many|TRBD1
TGTGCCAGTAGTATCACGGGACAGGGGAATCAGCCCCAGCATTTT
CASSITGQGNQPQHF
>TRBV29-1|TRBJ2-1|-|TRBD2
TGCAGCGTCGCTCGAGCTAGCGGGGGGAGTGGTGAGCAGTTCTTC
CSVARASGGSGEQFF
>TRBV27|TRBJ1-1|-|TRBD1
TGTGCCAGCAGTACAGGGGCAATAACTGAAGCTTTCTTT
CASSTGAITEAFF
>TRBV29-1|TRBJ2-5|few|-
TGCAGCGGGAAGGGAGAGACCCAGTACTTC
CSGKGETQYF
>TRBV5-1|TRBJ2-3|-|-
TGCGCCAGCAGCTTGGGGTCCCCAGCCGATACGCAGTATTTT
CASSLGSPADTQYF
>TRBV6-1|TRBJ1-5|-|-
TGTGCCAGCAGTGAAATTGGGAACAGCAATCAGCCCCAGCATTTT
CASSEIGNSNQPQHF
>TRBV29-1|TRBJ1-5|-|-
TGCAGCGTTGTCACAGGCGGACACCGTAGCAATCAGCCCCAGCATTTT
CSVVTGGHRSNQPQHF
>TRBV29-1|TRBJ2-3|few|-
TGCAGCGTTGAATTCGCCGCCTACAGCACCGAGGGCACAGATACGCAGTATTTT
CSVEFAAYSTEGTDTQYF
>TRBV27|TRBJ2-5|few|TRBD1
TGTGCCAGCTGGGGGTACTCCAGGGGGCAAGAGACCCAGTACTTC
CASWGYSRGQETQYF
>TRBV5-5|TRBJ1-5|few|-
TGTGCCAGCAGCTCCTGGACAGTTAGCAATCAGCCCCAGCATTTT
CASSSWTVSNQPQHF
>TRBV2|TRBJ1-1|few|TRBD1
TGTGCCAGCAGGGGCAGGGGGAATGAAGCTTTCTTT
CASRGRGNEAFF
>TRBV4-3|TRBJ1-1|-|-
TGCGCCAGCAGCCAGGCAGCTGGCGAGGTGACTGAAGCTTTCTTT
CASSQAAGEVTEAFF
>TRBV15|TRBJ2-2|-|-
TGTGCCACCAAGTCCGGGACACCGAACACCGGGGAGCTGTTTTTT
CATKSGTPNTGELFF
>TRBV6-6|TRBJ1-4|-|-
TGTGCCAGCAGTTACAGGGAGAATGAAAAACTGTTTTTT
CASSYRENEKLFF
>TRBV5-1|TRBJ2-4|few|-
TGCGCCAGCAGCCTGGACTCACTAGCCAAAAACATTCAGTACTTC
CASSLDSLAKNIQYF
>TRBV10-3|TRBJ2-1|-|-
TGTGCCATCAGTGAGTCGGGTAGCGCCATCAATGAGCAGTTCTTC
CAISESGSAINEQFF
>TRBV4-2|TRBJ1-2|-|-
TGTGCCAGCAGCCAAGACCGGACCTCCTATGGCTACACCTTC
CASSQDRTSYGYTF
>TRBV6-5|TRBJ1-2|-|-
TGTGCCAGCAGTGAAGGGGGTGACTATGGCTACACCTTC
CASSEGGDYGYTF
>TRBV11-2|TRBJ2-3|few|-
TGTGCCAGCAGTCTTTCAGGGATTAGCACAGATACGCAGTATTTT
CASSLSGISTDTQYF
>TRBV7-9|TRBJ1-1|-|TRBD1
TGTGCCAGCAGATGGGACAGGGATGCTGAAGCTTTCTTT
CASRWDRDAEAFF
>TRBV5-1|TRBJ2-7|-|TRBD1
TGCGCCAGCAGCGTACAGGGGGGCTACGAGCAGTACTTC
CASSVQGGYEQYF
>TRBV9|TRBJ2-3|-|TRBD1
TGTGCCAGCAGCCCAAGACAGGGTGGGGACACAGATACGCAGTATTTT
CASSPRQGGDTDTQYF
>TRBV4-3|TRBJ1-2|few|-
TGCGCCAGCAGCCAAGACGCAGGCGGAGGGAGCTACACCTTC
CASSQDAGGGSYTF
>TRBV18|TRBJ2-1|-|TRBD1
TGTGCCAGCTCACCACGGGCAGGGGGCACGGGCAATGAGCAGTTCTTC
CASSPRAGGTGNEQFF
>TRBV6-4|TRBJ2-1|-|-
TGTGCCAGCGCGGGCGGGGGCCCCTACAATGAGCAGTTCTTC
CASAGGGPYNEQFF
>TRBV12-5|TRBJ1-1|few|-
TGTGCTAGTGGTTTAATGGACGGGGCCTCATGGGACACTGAAGCTTTCTTT
CASGLMDGASWDTEAFF
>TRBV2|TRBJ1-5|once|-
TGTGCCAGCAGTGCGGACGCTTATAGCAATCAGCCCCAGCATTTT
CASSADAYSNQPQHF
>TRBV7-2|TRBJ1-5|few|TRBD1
TGTGCCAGCAGCCCACGACAGGGGGATCAGCCCCAGCATTTT
CASSPRQGDQPQHF